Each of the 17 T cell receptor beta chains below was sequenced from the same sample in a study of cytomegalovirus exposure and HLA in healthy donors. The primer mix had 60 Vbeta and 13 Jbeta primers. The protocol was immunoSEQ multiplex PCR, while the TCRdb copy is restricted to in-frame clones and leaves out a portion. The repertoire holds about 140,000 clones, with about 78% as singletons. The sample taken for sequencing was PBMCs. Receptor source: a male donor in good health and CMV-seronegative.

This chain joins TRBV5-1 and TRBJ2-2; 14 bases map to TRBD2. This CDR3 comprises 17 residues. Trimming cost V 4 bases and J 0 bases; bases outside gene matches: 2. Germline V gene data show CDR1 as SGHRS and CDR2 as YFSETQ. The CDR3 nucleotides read TGCGCCAGCAGCCCGGGACTAGCGGGGGCGAACACCGGGGAGCTGTTTTTT. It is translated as CASSPGLAGANTGELFF.

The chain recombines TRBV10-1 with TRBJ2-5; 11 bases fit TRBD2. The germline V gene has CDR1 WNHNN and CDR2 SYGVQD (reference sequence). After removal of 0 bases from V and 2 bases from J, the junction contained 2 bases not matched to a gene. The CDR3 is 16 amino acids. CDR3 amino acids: CASSESRLAGQETQYF. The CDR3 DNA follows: TGCGCCAGCAGTGAGTCGAGACTAGCGGGACAAGAGACCCAGTACTTC.

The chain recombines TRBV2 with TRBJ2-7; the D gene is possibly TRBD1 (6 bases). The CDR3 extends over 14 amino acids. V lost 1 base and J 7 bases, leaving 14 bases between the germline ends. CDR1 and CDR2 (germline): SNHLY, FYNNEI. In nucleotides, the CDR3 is TGTGCCAGCAGTGAAGTACAGGGTCTTGGGGAGCAGTACTTC. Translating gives CASSEVQGLGEQYF.

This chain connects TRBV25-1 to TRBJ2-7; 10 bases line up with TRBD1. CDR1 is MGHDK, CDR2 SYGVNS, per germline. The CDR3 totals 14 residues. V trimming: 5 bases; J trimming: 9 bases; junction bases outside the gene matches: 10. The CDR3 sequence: CASSTGQGWDGQYF. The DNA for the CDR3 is TGTGCCAGCAGTACGGGACAGGGGTGGGACGGGCAGTACTTC.

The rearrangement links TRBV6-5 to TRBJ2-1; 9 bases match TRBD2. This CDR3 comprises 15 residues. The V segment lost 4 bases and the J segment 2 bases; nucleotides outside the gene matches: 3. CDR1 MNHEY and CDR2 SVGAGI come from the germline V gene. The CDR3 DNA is TGTGCCAGCAGTTCACTAGCGGGCGCCTACAATGAGCAGTTCTTC. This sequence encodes CASSSLAGAYNEQFF.

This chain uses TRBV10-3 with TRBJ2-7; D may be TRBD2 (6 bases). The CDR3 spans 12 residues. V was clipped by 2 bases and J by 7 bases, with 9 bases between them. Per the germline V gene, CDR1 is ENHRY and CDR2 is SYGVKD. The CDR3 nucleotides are TGTGCCATCAGTGAGGGAGGGAAGGAGCAGTACTTC. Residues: CAISEGGKEQYF.

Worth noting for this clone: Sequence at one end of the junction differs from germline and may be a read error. DNA for the CDR3: TGCGCCCGCAGCCAAGGTGCGGGGACAGGCACCTACGAGCAGTACTTC. Its translation is CARSQGAGTGTYEQYF. The chain employs TRBV4-3 and TRBJ2-7, with 8 nucleotides matching TRBD1. This CDR3 is 16 amino acids long. Germline values: CDR1 LGHNA, CDR2 YSLEER.

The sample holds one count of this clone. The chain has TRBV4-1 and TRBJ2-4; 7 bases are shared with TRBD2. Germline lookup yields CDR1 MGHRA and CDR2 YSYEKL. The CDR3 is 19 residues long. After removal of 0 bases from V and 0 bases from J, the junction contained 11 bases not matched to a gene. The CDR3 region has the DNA TGCGCCAGCAGCCAAGAGCGTAGCGGGTGGACTAAAGCCAAAAACATTCAGTACTTC. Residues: CASSQERSGWTKAKNIQYF.

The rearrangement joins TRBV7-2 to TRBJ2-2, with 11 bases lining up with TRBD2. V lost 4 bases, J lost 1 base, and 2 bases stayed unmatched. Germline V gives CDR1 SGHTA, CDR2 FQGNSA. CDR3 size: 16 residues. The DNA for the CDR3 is TGTGCCAGCAGCTCAGGACTAGCGGGGAACACCGGGGAGCTGTTTTTT. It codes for CASSSGLAGNTGELFF.

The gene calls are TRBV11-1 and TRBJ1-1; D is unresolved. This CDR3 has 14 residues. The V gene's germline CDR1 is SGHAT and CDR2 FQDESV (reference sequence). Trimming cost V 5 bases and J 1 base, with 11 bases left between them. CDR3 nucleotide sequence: TGTGCCAGCAGCCTCCGGTGGAGGAACACTGAAGCTTTCTTT. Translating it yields CASSLRWRNTEAFF.

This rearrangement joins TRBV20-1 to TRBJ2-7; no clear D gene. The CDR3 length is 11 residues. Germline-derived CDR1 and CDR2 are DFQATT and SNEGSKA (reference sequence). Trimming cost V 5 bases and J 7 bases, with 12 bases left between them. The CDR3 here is CSARTGGEQYF. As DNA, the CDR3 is TGCAGTGCTCGAACGGGTGGGGAGCAGTACTTC.

This CDR3 reads CASSGRGDTEAFF. Here the CDR3 DNA reads TGTGCCAGCAGTGGCCGCGGGGACACTGAAGCTTTCTTT. This chain connects TRBV2 to TRBJ1-1; D remains ambiguous. The length of the CDR3 is 13 residues. V shed 4 bases and J shed 3 bases, with 9 bases lying between them. Germline CDR1 SNHLY, CDR2 FYNNEI.

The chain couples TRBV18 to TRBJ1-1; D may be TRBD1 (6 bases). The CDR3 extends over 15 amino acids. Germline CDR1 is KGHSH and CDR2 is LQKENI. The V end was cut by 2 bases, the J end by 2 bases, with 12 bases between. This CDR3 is CASSPYSGQNTEAFF. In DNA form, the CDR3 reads TGTGCCAGCTCACCATACTCGGGACAAAACACTGAAGCTTTCTTT.

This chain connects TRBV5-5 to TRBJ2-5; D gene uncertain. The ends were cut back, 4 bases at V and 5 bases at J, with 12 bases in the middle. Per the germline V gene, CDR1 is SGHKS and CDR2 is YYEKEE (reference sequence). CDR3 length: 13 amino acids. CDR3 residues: CASSTPYGETQYF. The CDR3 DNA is TGTGCCAGCAGCACCCCCTACGGGGAGACCCAGTACTTC.

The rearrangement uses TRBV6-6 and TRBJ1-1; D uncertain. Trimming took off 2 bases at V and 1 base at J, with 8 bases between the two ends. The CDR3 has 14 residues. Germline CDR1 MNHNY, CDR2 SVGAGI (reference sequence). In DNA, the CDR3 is TGTGCCAGCAGTTACGGTGGCGGGAACACTGAAGCTTTCTTT. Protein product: CASSYGGGNTEAFF.

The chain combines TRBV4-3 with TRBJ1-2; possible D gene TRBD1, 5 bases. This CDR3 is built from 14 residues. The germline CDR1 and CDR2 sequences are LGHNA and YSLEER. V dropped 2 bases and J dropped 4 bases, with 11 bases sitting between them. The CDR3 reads CASSQSGLSYGYTF. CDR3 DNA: TGCGCCAGCAGCCAATCAGGGTTGAGCTATGGCTACACCTTC.

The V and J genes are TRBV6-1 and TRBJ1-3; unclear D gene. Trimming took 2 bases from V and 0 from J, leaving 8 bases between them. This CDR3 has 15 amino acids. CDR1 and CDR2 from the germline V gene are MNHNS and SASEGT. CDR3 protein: CASSERSGSGNTIYF. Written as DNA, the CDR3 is TGTGCCAGCAGTGAACGGTCCGGCTCTGGAAACACCATATATTTT.